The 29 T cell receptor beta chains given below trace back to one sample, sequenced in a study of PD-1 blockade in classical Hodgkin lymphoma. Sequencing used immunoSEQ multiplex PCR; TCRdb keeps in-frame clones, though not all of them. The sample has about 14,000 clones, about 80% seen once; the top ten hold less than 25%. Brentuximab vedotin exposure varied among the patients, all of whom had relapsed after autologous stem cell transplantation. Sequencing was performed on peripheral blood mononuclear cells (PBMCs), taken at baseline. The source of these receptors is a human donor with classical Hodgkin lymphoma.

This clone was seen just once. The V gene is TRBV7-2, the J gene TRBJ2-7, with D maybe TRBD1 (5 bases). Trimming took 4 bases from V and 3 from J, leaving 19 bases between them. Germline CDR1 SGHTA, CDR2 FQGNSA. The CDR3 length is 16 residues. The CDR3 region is CASSSPLGQHSYEQYF. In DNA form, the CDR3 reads TGTGCCAGCAGCTCCCCACTGGGGCAGCACAGCTACGAGCAGTACTTC.

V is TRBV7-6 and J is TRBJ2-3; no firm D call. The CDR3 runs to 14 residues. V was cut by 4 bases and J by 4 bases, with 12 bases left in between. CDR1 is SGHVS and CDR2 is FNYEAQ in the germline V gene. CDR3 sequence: CASSYGTKADTQYF. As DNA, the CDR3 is TGTGCCAGCAGCTATGGCACGAAGGCAGATACGCAGTATTTT. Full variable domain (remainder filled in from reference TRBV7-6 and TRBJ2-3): GAGVSQSPRYKVTKRGQDVALRCDPISGHVSLYWYRQALGQGPEFLTYFNYEAQQDKSGLPNDRFSAERPEGSISTLTIQRTEQRDSAMYRCASSYGTKADTQYFGPGTRLTVL.

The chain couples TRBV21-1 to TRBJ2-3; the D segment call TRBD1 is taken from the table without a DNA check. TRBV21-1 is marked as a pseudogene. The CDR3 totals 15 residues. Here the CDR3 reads CASSKIRQGTDTQYF. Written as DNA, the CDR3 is TGTGCCAGCAGCAAAATCAGACAGGGCACAGATACGCAGTATTTT.

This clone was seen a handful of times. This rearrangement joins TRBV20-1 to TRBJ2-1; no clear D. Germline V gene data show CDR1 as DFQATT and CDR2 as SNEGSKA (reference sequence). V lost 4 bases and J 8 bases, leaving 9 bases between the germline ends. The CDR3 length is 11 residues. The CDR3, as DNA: TGCAGTGCTACGAGAAAGTATGAGCAGTTCTTC. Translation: CSATRKYEQFF.

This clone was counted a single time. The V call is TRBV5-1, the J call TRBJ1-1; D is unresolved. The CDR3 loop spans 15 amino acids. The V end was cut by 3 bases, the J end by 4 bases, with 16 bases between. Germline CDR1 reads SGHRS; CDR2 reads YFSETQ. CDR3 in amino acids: CASSSGPEGATEAFF. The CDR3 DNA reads TGCGCCAGCAGCTCCGGACCGGAAGGAGCCACTGAAGCTTTCTTT.

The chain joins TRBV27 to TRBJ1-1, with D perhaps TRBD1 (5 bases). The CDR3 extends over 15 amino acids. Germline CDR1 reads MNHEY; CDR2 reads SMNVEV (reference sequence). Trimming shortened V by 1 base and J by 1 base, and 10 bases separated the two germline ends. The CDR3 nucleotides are TGTGCCAGCAGTTTATTGACAGCCCGGAACACTGAAGCTTTCTTT. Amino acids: CASSLLTARNTEAFF.

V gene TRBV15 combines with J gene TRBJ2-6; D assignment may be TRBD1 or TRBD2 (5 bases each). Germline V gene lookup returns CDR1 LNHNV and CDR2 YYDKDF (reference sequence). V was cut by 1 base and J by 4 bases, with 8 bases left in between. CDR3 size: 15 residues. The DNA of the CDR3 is TGTGCCACCAGCAGAGGGGACCGGGGGGCCAACGTCCTGACTTTC. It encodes CATSRGDRGANVLTF.

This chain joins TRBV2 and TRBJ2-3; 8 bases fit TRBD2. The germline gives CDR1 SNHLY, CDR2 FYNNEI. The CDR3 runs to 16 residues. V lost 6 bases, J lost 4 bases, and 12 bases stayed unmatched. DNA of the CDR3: TGTGCCAGCAGAAAAAGCGGGGGAGGGTTCTCAGATACGCAGTATTTT. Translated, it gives CASRKSGGGFSDTQYF.

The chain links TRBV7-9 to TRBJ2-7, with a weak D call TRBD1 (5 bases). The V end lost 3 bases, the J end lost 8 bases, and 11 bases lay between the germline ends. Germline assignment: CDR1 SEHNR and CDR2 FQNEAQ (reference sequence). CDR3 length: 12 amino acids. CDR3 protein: CASSFQGYQQYF. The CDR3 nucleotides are TGTGCCAGCAGCTTCCAGGGATATCAGCAGTACTTC.

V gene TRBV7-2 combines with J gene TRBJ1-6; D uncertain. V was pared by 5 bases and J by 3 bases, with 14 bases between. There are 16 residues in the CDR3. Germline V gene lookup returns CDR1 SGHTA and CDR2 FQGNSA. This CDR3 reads CASSLNSVYYNSPLHF. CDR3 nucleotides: TGTGCCAGCAGCCTAAATTCGGTATACTATAATTCACCCCTCCACTTT.

The CDR3 is CASSLRRVWDGYNEQFF. The CDR3 DNA reads TGTGCCAGCAGTTTGAGGCGAGTATGGGATGGCTACAATGAGCAGTTCTTC. The chain links TRBV28 to TRBJ2-1; D unresolved. With 3 bases removed from V and 3 bases from J, the gap between germline ends came to 18 bases. The CDR3 covers 17 residues. The germline V gene encodes CDR1 MDHEN and CDR2 SYDVKM.

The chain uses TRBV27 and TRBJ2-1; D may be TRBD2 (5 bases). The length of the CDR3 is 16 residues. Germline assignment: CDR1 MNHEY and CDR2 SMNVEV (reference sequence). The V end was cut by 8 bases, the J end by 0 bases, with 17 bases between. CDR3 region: CASPPDWQSSYNEQFF. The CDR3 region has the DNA TGTGCCAGCCCCCCGGACTGGCAGAGCTCCTACAATGAGCAGTTCTTC.

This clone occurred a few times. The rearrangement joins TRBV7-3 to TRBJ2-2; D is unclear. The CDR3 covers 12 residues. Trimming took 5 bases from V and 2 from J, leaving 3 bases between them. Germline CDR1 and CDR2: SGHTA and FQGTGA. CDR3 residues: CASSPNTGELFF. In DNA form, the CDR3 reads TGTGCCAGCAGCCCAAACACCGGGGAGCTGTTTTTT.

CDR3 amino acids: CASSPQGGESQPQHF. The CDR3 DNA reads as TGTGCCAGCAGTCCCCAAGGGGGCGAAAGTCAGCCCCAGCATTTT. The gene calls are TRBV28 and TRBJ1-5, with 7 bases that match TRBD1. Germline loops: CDR1 MDHEN, CDR2 SYDVKM. The CDR3 consists of 15 residues. Germline trimming cut 5 bases from V and 6 bases from J; bases unmatched to any gene: 10.

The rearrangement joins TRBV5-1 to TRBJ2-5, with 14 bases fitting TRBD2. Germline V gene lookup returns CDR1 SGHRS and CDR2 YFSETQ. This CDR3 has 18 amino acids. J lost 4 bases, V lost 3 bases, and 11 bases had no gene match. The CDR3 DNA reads TGCGCCAGCAGCTGGGGGACTAGCGGGGGAGCCCCATTAGAGACCCAGTACTTC. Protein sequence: CASSWGTSGGAPLETQYF.

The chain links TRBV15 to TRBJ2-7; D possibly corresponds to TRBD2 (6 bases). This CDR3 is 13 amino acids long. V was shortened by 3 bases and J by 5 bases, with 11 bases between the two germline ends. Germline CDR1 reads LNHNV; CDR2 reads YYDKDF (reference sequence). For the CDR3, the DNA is TGTGCCACCAGCAGCCCGACTAGGGACGAGCAGTACTTC. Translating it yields CATSSPTRDEQYF.

The DNA for the CDR3 is TGTGCCAGCAGCGTTAGCGGGGGGCCGGGAGATACGCAGTATTTT. Translation: CASSVSGGPGDTQYF. The rearrangement uses TRBV9 and TRBJ2-3, with 10 positions matching TRBD2. V shed 2 bases, J shed 5 bases, and the junction held 5 bases outside the gene matches. This CDR3 comprises 15 residues. Germline assignment: CDR1 SGDLS and CDR2 YYNGEE.

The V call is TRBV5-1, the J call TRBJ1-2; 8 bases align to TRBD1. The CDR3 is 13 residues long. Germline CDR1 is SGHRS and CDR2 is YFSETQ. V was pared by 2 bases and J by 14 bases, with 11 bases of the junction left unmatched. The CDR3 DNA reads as TGCGCCAGCAGCTTCGGGACAGGCGGCAGGCGGACCTTC. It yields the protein CASSFGTGGRRTF. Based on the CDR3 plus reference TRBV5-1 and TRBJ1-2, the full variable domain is KAGVTQTPRYLIKTRGQQVTLSCSPISGHRSVSWYQQTPGQGLQFLFEYFSETQRNKGNFPGRFSGRQFSNSRSEMNVSTLELGDSALYLCASSFGTGGRRTFGSGTRLTVV.

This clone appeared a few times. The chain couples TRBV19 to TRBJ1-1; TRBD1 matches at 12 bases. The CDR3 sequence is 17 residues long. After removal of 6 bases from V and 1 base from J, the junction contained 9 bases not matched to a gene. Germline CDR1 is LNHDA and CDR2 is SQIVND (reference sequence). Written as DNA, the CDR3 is TGTGCCAGTAGCATCGGGACAGGGGGCTGGAAGAACACTGAAGCTTTCTTT. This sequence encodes CASSIGTGGWKNTEAFF.

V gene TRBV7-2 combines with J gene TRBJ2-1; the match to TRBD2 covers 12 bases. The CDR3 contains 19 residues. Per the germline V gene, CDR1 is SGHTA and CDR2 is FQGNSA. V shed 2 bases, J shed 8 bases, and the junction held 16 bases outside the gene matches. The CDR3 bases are TGTGCCAGCAGCTTAACCCGTACTAGCGGGGGGCCGGATGGCGATGAGCAGTTCTTC. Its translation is CASSLTRTSGGPDGDEQFF. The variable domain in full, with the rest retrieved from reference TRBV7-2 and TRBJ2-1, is GAGVSQSPSNKVTEKGKDVELRCDPISGHTALYWYRQSLGQGLEFLIYFQGNSAPDKSGLPSDRFSAERTGGSVSTLTIQRTQQEDSAVYLCASSLTRTSGGPDGDEQFFGPGTRLTVL.

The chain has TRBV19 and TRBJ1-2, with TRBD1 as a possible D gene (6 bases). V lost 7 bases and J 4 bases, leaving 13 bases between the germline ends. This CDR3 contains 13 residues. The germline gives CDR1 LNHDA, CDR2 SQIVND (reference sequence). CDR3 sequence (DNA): TGTGCCAGTACTAATACAGGGATCTATGGCTACACCTTC. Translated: CASTNTGIYGYTF.

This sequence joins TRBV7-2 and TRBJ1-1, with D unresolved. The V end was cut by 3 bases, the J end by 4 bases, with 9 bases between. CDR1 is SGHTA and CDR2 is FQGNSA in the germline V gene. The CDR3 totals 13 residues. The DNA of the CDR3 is TGTGCCAGCAGCTTTAGCCAGACCACTGAAGCTTTCTTT. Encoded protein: CASSFSQTTEAFF.

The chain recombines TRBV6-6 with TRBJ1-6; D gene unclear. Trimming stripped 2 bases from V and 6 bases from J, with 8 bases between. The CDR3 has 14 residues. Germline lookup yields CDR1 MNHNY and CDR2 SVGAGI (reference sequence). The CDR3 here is CASSYDGINSPLHF. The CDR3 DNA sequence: TGTGCCAGCAGTTACGACGGAATTAATTCACCCCTCCACTTT.

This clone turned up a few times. The CDR3 DNA is TGTGCCACCCAATCAAGCTTCGTCGAGGGCGAGACCCAGTACTTC. This gives the protein CATQSSFVEGETQYF. The chain recombines TRBV6-5 with TRBJ2-5, with a possible D match to TRBD2 (5 bases). CDR3 length: 15 residues. CDR1 and CDR2 from the germline V gene are MNHEY and SVGAGI. V lost 10 bases and J lost 5, with 23 bases in between.

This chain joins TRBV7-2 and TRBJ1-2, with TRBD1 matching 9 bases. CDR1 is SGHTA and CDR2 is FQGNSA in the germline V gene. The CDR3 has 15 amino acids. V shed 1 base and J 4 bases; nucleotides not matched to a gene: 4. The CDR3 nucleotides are TGTGCCAGCAGCTTAGACGGGACAGGGATCTATGGCTACACCTTC. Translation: CASSLDGTGIYGYTF.

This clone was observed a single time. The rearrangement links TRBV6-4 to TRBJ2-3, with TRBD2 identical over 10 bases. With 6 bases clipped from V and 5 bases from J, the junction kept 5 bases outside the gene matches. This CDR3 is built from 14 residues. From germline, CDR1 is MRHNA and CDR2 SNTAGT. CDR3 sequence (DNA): TGTGCCAGCAGCTCCAGCGGGGGGGAAGATACGCAGTATTTT. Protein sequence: CASSSSGGEDTQYF.

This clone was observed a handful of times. CDR3 residues: CASSRSGDDTEAFF. The CDR3 DNA reads TGCGCCAGCAGCCGTTCGGGGGACGACACTGAAGCTTTCTTT. J is TRBJ1-1 and V is TRBV5-1; a weak D match, TRBD1 (5 bases). The germline V and J ends were trimmed by 4 bases and 3 bases, with 13 bases remaining between them. The CDR3 runs 14 residues. CDR1 and CDR2 from the germline V gene are SGHRS and YFSETQ.

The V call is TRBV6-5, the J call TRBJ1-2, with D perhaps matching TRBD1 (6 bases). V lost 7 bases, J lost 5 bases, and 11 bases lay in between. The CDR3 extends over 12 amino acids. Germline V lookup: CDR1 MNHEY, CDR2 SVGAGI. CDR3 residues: CASKQGPYGYTF. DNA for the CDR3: TGTGCCAGCAAACAGGGTCCATATGGCTACACCTTC.

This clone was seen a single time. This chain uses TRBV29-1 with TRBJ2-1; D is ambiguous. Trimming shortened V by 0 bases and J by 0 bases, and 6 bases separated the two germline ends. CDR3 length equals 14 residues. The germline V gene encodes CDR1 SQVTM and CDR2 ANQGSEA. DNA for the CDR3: TGCAGCGTTGAAGAGCAGAGCTCCTACAATGAGCAGTTCTTC. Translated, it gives CSVEEQSSYNEQFF.